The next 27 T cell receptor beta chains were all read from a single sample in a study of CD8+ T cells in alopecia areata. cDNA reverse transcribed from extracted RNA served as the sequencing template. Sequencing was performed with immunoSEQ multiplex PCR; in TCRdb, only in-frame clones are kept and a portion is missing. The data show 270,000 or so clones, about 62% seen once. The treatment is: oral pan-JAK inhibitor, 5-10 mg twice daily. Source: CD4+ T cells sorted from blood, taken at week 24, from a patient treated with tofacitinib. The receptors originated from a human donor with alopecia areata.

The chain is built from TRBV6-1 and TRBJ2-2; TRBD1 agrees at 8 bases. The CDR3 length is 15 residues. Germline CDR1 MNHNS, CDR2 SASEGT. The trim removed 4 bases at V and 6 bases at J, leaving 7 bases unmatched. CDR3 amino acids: CASSVRTGYAGELFF. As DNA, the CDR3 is TGTGCCAGCAGTGTGAGGACAGGGTACGCCGGGGAGCTGTTTTTT.

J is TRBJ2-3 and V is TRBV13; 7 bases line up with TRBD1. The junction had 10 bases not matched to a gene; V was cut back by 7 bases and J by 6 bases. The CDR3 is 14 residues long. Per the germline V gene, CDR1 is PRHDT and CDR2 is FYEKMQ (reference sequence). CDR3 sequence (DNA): TGTGCCAGCAAGTACAGGGGAGCAACGGATACGCAGTATTTT. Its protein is CASKYRGATDTQYF.

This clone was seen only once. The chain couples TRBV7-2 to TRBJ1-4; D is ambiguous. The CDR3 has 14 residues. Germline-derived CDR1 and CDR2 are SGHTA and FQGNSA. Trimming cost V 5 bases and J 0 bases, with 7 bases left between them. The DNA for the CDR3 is TGTGCCAGCAGCCCATTTGCAACTAATGAAAAACTGTTTTTT. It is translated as CASSPFATNEKLFF. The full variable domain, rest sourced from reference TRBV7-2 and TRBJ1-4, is GAGVSQSPSNKVTEKGKDVELRCDPISGHTALYWYRQSLGQGLEFLIYFQGNSAPDKSGLPSDRFSAERTGGSVSTLTIQRTQQEDSAVYLCASSPFATNEKLFFGSGTQLSVL.

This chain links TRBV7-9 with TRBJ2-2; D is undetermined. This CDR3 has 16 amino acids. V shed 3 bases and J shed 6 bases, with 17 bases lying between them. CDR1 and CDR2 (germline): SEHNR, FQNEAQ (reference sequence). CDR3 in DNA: TGTGCCAGCAGCTTCATCCACCCCCGTATCTCCGGGGAGCTGTTTTTT. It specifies CASSFIHPRISGELFF.

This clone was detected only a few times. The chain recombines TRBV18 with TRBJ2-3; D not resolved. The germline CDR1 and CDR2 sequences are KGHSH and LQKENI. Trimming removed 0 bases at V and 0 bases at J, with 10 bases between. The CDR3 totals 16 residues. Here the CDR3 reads CASSPPDEYSTDTQYF. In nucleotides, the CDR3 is TGTGCCAGCTCACCACCTGATGAGTATAGCACAGATACGCAGTATTTT.

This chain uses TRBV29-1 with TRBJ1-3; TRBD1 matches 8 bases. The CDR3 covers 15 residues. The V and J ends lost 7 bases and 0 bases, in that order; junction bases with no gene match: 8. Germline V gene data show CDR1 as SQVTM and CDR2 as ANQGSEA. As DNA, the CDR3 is TGCAGCGCCCTGGGACAGGAGAGCTCTGGAAACACCATATATTTT. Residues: CSALGQESSGNTIYF.

CDR3 sequence reads: CASRGDLPGQGDAFF. The CDR3 DNA sequence: TGTGCCAGCAGAGGGGACCTCCCCGGGCAGGGGGATGCTTTCTTT. The J gene is TRBJ1-1, the V gene TRBV2, with TRBD1 matching 7 bases. CDR3 length: 15 amino acids. Germline CDR1 is SNHLY and CDR2 is FYNNEI. J was trimmed by 11 bases and V by 6 bases; bases with no gene match: 18.

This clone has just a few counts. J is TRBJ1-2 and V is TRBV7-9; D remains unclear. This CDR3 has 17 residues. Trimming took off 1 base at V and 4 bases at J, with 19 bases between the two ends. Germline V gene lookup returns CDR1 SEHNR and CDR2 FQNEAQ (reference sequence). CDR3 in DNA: TGTGCCAGCAGCTTAGGGGGAGCCGCCCCAAATCCCTATGGCTACACCTTC. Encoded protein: CASSLGGAAPNPYGYTF.

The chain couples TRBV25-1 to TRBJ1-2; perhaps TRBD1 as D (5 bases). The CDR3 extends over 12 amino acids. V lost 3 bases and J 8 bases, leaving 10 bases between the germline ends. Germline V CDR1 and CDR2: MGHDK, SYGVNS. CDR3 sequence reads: CASSEWAGGYTF. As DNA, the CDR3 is TGTGCCAGCAGTGAGTGGGCAGGGGGCTACACCTTC.

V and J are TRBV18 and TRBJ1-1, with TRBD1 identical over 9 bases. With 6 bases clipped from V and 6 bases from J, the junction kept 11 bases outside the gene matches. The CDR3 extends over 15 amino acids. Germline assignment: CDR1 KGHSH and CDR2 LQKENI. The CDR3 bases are TGTGCCAGCTCGCGGGGACAGGGACTAACTGCTGAAGCTTTCTTT. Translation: CASSRGQGLTAEAFF. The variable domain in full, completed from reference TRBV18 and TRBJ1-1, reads NAGVMQNPRHLVRRRGQEARLRCSPMKGHSHVYWYRQLPEEGLKFMVYLQKENIIDESGMPKERFSAEFPKEGPSILRIQQVVRGDSAAYFCASSRGQGLTAEAFFGQGTRLTVV.

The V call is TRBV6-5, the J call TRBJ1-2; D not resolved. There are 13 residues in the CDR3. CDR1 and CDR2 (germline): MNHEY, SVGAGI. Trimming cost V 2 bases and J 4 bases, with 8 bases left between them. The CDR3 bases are TGTGCCAGCAGTTACGACGGAATCTATGGCTACACCTTC. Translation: CASSYDGIYGYTF.

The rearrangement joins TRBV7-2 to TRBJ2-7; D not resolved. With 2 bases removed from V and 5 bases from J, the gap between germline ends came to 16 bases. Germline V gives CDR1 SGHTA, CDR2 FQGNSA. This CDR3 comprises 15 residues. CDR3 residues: CASSLMSTSLDEQYF. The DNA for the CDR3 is TGTGCCAGCAGCTTAATGTCAACCTCCCTGGACGAGCAGTACTTC. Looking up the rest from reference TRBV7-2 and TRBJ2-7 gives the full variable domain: GAGVSQSPSNKVTEKGKDVELRCDPISGHTALYWYRQSLGQGLEFLIYFQGNSAPDKSGLPSDRFSAERTGGSVSTLTIQRTQQEDSAVYLCASSLMSTSLDEQYFGPGTRLTVT.

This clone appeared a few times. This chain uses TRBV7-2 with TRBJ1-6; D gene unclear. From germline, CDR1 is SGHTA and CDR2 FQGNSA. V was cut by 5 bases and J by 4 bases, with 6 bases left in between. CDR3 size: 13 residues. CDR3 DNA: TGTGCCAGCAGCGGGCAATATAATTCACCCCTCCACTTT. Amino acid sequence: CASSGQYNSPLHF.

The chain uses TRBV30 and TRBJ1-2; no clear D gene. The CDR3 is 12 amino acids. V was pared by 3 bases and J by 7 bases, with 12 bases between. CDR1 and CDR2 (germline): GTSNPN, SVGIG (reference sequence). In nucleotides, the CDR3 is TGTGCCTGGAGCAACGGGCCACGTGGCTACACCTTC. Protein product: CAWSNGPRGYTF.

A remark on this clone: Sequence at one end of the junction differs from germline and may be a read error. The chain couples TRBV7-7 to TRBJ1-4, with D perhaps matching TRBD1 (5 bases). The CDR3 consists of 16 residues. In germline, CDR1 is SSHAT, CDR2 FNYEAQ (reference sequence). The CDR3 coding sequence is TGTGCTAGCAGCTCGATGACAGACCCAACTAATGAAAAACTGTTTTTT. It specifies CASSSMTDPTNEKLFF.

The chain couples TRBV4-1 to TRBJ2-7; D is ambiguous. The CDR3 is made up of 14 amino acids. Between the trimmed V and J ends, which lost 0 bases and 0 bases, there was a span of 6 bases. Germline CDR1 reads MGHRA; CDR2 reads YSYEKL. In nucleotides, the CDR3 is TGCGCCAGCAGCCAAGATAGTATCTCCTACGAGCAGTACTTC. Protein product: CASSQDSISYEQYF.

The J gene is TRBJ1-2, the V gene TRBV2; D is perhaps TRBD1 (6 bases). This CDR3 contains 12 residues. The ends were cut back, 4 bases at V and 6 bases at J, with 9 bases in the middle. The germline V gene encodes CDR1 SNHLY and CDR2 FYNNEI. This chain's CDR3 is CASSGQEDGYTF. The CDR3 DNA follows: TGTGCCAGCAGTGGACAGGAGGATGGCTACACCTTC.

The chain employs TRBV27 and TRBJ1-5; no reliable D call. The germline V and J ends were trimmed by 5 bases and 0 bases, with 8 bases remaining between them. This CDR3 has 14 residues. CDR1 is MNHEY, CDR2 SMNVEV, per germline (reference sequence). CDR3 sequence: CASSGHNSNQPQHF. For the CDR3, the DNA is TGTGCCAGCAGTGGGCATAATAGCAATCAGCCCCAGCATTTT.

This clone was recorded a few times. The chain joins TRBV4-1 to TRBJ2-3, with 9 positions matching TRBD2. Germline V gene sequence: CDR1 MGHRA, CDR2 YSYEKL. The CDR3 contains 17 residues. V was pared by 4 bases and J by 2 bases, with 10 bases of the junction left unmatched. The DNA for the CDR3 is TGCGCCAGCAGCCCGCCGCGAGCGGGGGGCCTCACAGATACGCAGTATTTT. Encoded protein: CASSPPRAGGLTDTQYF.

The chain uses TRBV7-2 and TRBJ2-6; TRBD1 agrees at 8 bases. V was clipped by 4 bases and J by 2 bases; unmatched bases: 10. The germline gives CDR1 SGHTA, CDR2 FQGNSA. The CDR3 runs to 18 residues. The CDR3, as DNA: TGTGCCAGCAGCTCCGTTGGGACAGGATTGACTGGGGCCAACGTCCTGACTTTC. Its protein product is CASSSVGTGLTGANVLTF.

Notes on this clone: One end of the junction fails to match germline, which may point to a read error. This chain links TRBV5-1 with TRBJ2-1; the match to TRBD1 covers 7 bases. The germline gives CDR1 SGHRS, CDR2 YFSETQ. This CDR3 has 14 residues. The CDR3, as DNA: TGCGCCAGCAGATTGGGACAGAACGACAATGAGCAGTTCTTC. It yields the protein CASRLGQNDNEQFF.

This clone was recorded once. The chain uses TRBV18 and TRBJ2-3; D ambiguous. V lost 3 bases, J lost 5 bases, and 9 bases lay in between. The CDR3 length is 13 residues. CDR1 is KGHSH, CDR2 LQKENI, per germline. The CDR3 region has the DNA TGTGCCAGCTCACCGAGGAAGGAAGATACGCAGTATTTT. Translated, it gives CASSPRKEDTQYF.

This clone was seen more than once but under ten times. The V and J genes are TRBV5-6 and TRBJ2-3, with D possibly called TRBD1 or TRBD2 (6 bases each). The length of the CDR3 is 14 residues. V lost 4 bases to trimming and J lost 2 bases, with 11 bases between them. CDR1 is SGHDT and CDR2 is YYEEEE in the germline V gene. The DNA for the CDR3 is TGTGCCAGCAGCCGGAGGGGGGTCACAGATACGCAGTATTTT. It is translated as CASSRRGVTDTQYF.

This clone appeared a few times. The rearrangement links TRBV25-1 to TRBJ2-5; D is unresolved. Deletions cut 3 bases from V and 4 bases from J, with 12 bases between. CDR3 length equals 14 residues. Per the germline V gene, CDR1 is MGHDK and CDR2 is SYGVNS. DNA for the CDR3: TGTGCCAGCAGTGAGGCAACCGCAGCAGAGACCCAGTACTTC. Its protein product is CASSEATAAETQYF.

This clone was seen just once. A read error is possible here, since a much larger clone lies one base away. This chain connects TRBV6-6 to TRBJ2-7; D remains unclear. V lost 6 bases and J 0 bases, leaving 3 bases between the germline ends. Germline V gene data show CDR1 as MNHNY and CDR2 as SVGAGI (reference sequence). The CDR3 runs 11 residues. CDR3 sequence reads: CASRFSYEQYF. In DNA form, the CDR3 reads TGTGCCAGCAGATTCTCCTACGAGCAGTACTTC.

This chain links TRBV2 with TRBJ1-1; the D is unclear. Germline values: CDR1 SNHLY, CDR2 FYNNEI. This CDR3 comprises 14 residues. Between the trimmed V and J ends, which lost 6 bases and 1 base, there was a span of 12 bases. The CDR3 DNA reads TGTGCCAGCAGAGGCGGAATTGAGAACACTGAAGCTTTCTTT. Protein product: CASRGGIENTEAFF.

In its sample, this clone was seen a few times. The CDR3 reads CASSSSVSYNEQFF. CDR3 sequence (DNA): TGTGCCAGCAGTTCGTCGGTCTCCTACAATGAGCAGTTCTTC. The J gene is TRBJ2-1, the V gene TRBV27; D is undetermined. V shed 4 bases and J shed 0 bases, with 7 bases lying between them. The V gene's germline CDR1 is MNHEY and CDR2 SMNVEV (reference sequence). The CDR3 extends over 14 amino acids.